This paragraph reports one T cell receptor (beta chain). The target antigen is unknown. CDR3 size: 16 residues. Germline V lookup: CDR1 MNHGY, CDR2 SVAAGI. With 6 bases removed from V and 8 bases from J, the gap between germline ends came to 22 bases. This sample was taken from a study of cytomegalovirus exposure and HLA in healthy donors. The study's findings and limits: A later analysis linked 15,000 to 20,000 TCR beta sequences to HLA alleles at 0.05 false discovery rate. Presence/absence analyses rested on an assumption that sequencing depth was roughly uniform across donors.

PCR involved 60 Vbeta and 13 Jbeta primers. Repertoires were generated with immunoSEQ multiplex PCR, while TCRdb's copy carries only in-frame clones and drops some. This sample has approximately 97,000 clones, with roughly two thirds found just once. The clonotype originates from a man aged 40-49 years in good health and CMV-seronegative. The chain has TRBV6-9 and TRBJ1-4, with a weak D call TRBD1 (5 bases). Sequences were obtained from PBMCs. The CDR3 DNA reads TGTGCCAGCAGCCCTATTTTGGCCCGGACACCCGAAAAACTGTTTTTT. Translated: CASSPILARTPEKLFF.